A single sample is the source of the 14 T cell receptor beta chains below, sequenced in a study of CD4 and CD8 cells across lung adenocarcinoma regions listed by TCRdb under 2018. The library was made by PCR. Sequenced using a HiSeq X Ten. The public reads were quality trimmed at Q25 with fastp and then assembled into clones with MiXCR by TCRdb, keeping productive beta chains. Here each entry gathers all rows of one CDR3 protein and keeps the most common genes and DNA. For this sample there are over 6,000 distinct CDR3 sequences; roughly 50% appear just once. The ten largest clones represent roughly a quarter of the sample. The material sequenced was CD4+ T cells from the center of a lung tumor. The cell subset or site label here, explained by the study, means: tumor center region. Receptors originate from a female donor with lung adenocarcinoma. The CD4 and CD8 labels of this study may be unreliable.

There are a few counts of this clonotype. The rearrangement uses TRBV11-2 and TRBJ2-3; 7 bases are shared with TRBD1. The CDR3 runs to 17 residues. V shed 5 bases and J 2 bases; nucleotides not matched to a gene: 13. Germline V CDR1 and CDR2: SGHAT, FQNNGV. The CDR3 DNA follows: TGTGCCAGCAGCGAACTCGACAGGGTTCTTCTCACAGATACGCAGTATTTT. Amino acid sequence: CASSELDRVLLTDTQYF.

This chain links TRBV7-3 with TRBJ2-1; possible D gene TRBD2, 6 bases. CDR1 is SGHTA and CDR2 is FQGTGA in the germline V gene. The CDR3 covers 13 residues. The germline V and J ends were trimmed by 5 bases and 4 bases, with 9 bases remaining between them. The CDR3 sequence is CASSQTSYNEQFF. For the CDR3, the DNA is TGTGCCAGCAGCCAGACTAGTTACAATGAGCAGTTCTTC.

The J gene is TRBJ2-1, the V gene TRBV7-2, with D tentatively TRBD2 (6 bases). Trimming stripped 1 base from V and 1 base from J, with 17 bases between. The CDR3 has 18 residues. The germline gives CDR1 SGHTA, CDR2 FQGNSA. In DNA, the CDR3 is TGTGCCAGCAGCTTAGTTGTGTGGGAGGCAGGTTCCTACAATGAGCAGTTCTTC. The encoded protein is CASSLVVWEAGSYNEQFF.

By sample fraction, this clonotype is medium-sized. The chain is built from TRBV6-6 and TRBJ2-1; D may be TRBD2 (6 bases). Germline V gene data show CDR1 as MNHNY and CDR2 as SVGAGI (reference sequence). The germline V and J ends were trimmed by 0 bases and 9 bases, with 12 bases remaining between them. The CDR3 is 14 residues long. The DNA of the CDR3 is TGTGCCAGCAGTTACTCGGGGCTGGGAGGTGAGCAGTTCTTC. Amino acids: CASSYSGLGGEQFF.

In this sample, this clonotype turned up a few times. V and J are TRBV6-1 and TRBJ2-5; D gene ambiguous. The last part of the DNA fits TRBJ2-7 better; the J call may be wrong. The CDR3 has 14 residues. The germline CDR1 and CDR2 sequences are MNHNS and SASEGT. The CDR3 DNA is TGTGCCAGCAGTGAAGCTAACAGCGCCTACGAGCAGTACTTC. The encoded protein is CASSEANSAYEQYF.

Concerning this clonotype itself: Its ends do not fully match the called genes, so a read error is possible. The chain carries TRBV27 and TRBJ2-4, with TRBD2 matching over 7 bases. The germline V gene has CDR1 MNHEY and CDR2 SMNVEV (reference sequence). The CDR3 has 15 amino acids. CDR3 nucleotides: TGTGCCAGCACCAACCTCGGCGGGGGAGCAAACATCCTGTATTTC. Translated, it gives CASTNLGGGANILYF.

The rearrangement uses TRBV10-3 and TRBJ2-1, with TRBD2 matching 14 bases. The trim removed 4 bases at V and 7 bases at J, leaving 6 bases unmatched. Per the germline V gene, CDR1 is ENHRY and CDR2 is SYGVKD. The CDR3 covers 16 residues. CDR3 amino acids: CAISVGLAGGKNEQFF. CDR3 bases: TGTGCCATCAGTGTCGGACTAGCGGGAGGAAAAAATGAGCAGTTCTTC.

This clonotype rates as medium-sized. The V and J genes are TRBV6-1 and TRBJ1-1; D is ambiguous. V was cut by 3 bases and J by 4 bases, with 6 bases left in between. Germline CDR1 reads MNHNS; CDR2 reads SASEGT. The CDR3 spans 12 residues. This chain's CDR3 is CASSEGSTEAFF. The CDR3 DNA reads TGTGCCAGCAGTGAGGGGAGCACTGAAGCTTTCTTT.

This CDR3 is CASSYGGLAALLWGQDTQYF. DNA of the CDR3: TGTGCCAGCAGTTACGGGGGGCTAGCGGCCTTACTGTGGGGCCAAGATACGCAGTACTTC. The chain combines TRBV6-5 with TRBJ2-3, with a tentative D call TRBD2 (7 bases). Judging by the DNA end, TRBJ2-7 fits better; the J call may be wrong. This CDR3 region has 20 residues. Germline CDR1 MNHEY, CDR2 SVGAGI.

V is TRBV4-1 and J is TRBJ1-6; D might be TRBD1 (5 bases). The CDR3 is made up of 17 amino acids. The V and J ends lost 0 bases and 8 bases respectively, with 17 bases between them. From germline, CDR1 is MGHRA and CDR2 YSYEKL. CDR3 residues: CASSQDPARRGDSPLHF. CDR3 nucleotides: TGCGCCAGCAGCCAAGATCCGGCCCGCCGGGGGGATTCACCCCTCCACTTT.

The V and J genes are TRBV6-5 and TRBJ2-1; 10 nucleotides line up with TRBD2. CDR3 size: 15 residues. With V trimmed by 3 bases and J by 5 bases, 4 bases remained unmatched. Germline CDR1 reads MNHEY; CDR2 reads SVGAGI. CDR3 in DNA: TGTGCCAGCAGTTATACTAGCGGGACCGACAATGAGCAGTTCTTC. Amino acids: CASSYTSGTDNEQFF.

The chain carries TRBV6-2 or TRBV6-3 and TRBJ1-5; D remains ambiguous. The CDR3 length is 13 residues. Germline V CDR1 and CDR2: MNHEY, SVGEGT. V lost 3 bases to trimming and J lost 3 bases, with 6 bases between them. The CDR3 DNA reads TGTGCCAGCAGTTATCAGCTCAATCAGCCCCAGCATTTT. This sequence encodes CASSYQLNQPQHF.

This clonotype is medium-sized within its sample. This chain connects TRBV6-5 to TRBJ1-2; no definite D call. CDR3 length equals 12 residues. V lost 4 bases and J 6 bases, leaving 9 bases between the germline ends. Germline V CDR1 and CDR2: MNHEY, SVGAGI. Here the CDR3 DNA reads TGTGCCAGCAGTTCCCCGTTCGATGGCTACACCTTC. Protein product: CASSSPFDGYTF.

The rearrangement uses TRBV10-1 and TRBJ2-4; D perhaps matches TRBD2 (5 bases). Trimming cost V 2 bases and J 13 bases, with 18 bases left between them. Germline V gene data show CDR1 as WNHNN and CDR2 as SYGVQD (reference sequence). The CDR3 is made up of 14 amino acids. The DNA for the CDR3 is TGCGCCAGCAGTGAGGTGCGAGCGGAAGACGTGCAGTACTTC. It is translated as CASSEVRAEDVQYF.